The 23 T cell receptor beta chains given below trace back to one sample, sequenced in a study of blood T cell repertoires in COVID-19. Produced via immunoSEQ multiplex PCR; TCRdb's table is partial and in-frame only. The sample lists approximately 100,000 clones, 70% to 85% occurring once. The sequenced material came from peripheral blood. These receptors all come from a man between 70 and 80 years old with acute or convalescent COVID-19.

The CDR3 region is CASSDPDRKLFF. The DNA for the CDR3 is TGTGCCAGCAGCGACCCGGACAGAAAACTGTTTTTT. This chain uses TRBV28 with TRBJ1-4, with D possibly TRBD1 on 6 matching bases. The CDR3 extends over 12 amino acids. Germline CDR1 reads MDHEN; CDR2 reads SYDVKM. Trimming took off 6 bases at V and 10 bases at J, with 12 bases between the two ends. Full variable domain (missing parts from reference TRBV28 and TRBJ1-4): DVKVTQSSRYLVKRTGEKVFLECVQDMDHENMFWYRQDPGLGLRLIYFSYDVKMKEKGDIPEGYSVSREKKERFSLILESASTNQTSMYLCASSDPDRKLFFGSGTQLSVL.

The CDR3 nucleotides read TGTGCCAGCAGTGCCCCGGGACAGGGAATTCCCCCCCTCCACTTT. This translates into CASSAPGQGIPPLHF. This chain connects TRBV27 to TRBJ1-6, with 9 bases fitting TRBD1. The CDR3 runs to 15 residues. Looked up from germline, CDR1 is MNHEY and CDR2 is SMNVEV (reference sequence). V shed 5 bases and J 13 bases; nucleotides not matched to a gene: 12.

V is TRBV27 and J is TRBJ2-1; 13 bases are a match to TRBD2. The germline V gene encodes CDR1 MNHEY and CDR2 SMNVEV (reference sequence). After removal of 3 bases from V and 8 bases from J, the junction contained 16 bases not matched to a gene. The CDR3 is made up of 19 amino acids. CDR3 DNA sequence: TGTGCCAGCAGTTTTTTAACTAGCGGGAGGGCCGCCTCAAACGATGAGCAGTTCTTC. Residues: CASSFLTSGRAASNDEQFF.

The chain employs TRBV24-1 and TRBJ2-1, with TRBD2 identical over 8 bases. This CDR3 comprises 16 residues. V shed 3 bases and J 8 bases; nucleotides not matched to a gene: 11. Germline CDR1 KGHDR, CDR2 SFDVKD. CDR3 DNA: TGTGCCACCAGTGATGACCAAGCGGGAGTAGTAGATGAGCAGTTCTTC. Residues: CATSDDQAGVVDEQFF.

This clone has just one count. The CDR3 nucleotides are TGTGCCAGCAGTTACAGCGGACAGGGGACGCCTATTGGGTACACCTTC. Residues: CASSYSGQGTPIGYTF. The gene calls are TRBV6-5 and TRBJ1-2, with 9 bases matching TRBD1. Germline V gene data show CDR1 as MNHEY and CDR2 as SVGAGI. Losses at the gene ends were 2 bases for V and 11 bases for J; bases not matched to a gene: 15. CDR3 size: 16 residues.

The V call is TRBV3-1 (or the pseudogene TRBV3-2), the J call TRBJ2-2, with 7 bases lining up with TRBD1. The V gene end was trimmed by 2 bases and the J gene end by 6 bases; junction bases not matched to a gene: 9. CDR3 length equals 16 residues. Germline V gene lookup returns CDR1 LGHDT and CDR2 YNNKEL (reference sequence). The CDR3 nucleotides read TGTGCCAGCAGCCAAACAGGGGCGATTAGGGCCGGGGAGCTGTTTTTT. Translation: CASSQTGAIRAGELFF.

V is TRBV25-1 and J is TRBJ2-5; D gene uncertain. The germline V gene encodes CDR1 MGHDK and CDR2 SYGVNS. V was cut by 4 bases and J by 4 bases, with 10 bases left in between. The CDR3 sequence is 13 residues long. The chain's CDR3 is CASSVGALETQYF. CDR3 bases: TGTGCCAGCAGTGTAGGAGCTTTAGAGACCCAGTACTTC.

This chain links TRBV5-1 with TRBJ1-2, with 7 bases identical to TRBD1. This CDR3 has 14 amino acids. Germline V gene data show CDR1 as SGHRS and CDR2 as YFSETQ. V was clipped by 1 base and J by 8 bases; unmatched bases: 8. The CDR3 here is CASSLRWTGQGYTF. The DNA for the CDR3 is TGCGCCAGCAGCTTGAGGTGGACAGGCCAGGGCTACACCTTC.

The gene calls are TRBV12-3 or TRBV12-4 and TRBJ1-5; no firm D call. V was shortened by 3 bases and J by 7 bases, with 10 bases between the two germline ends. The CDR3 has 13 amino acids. The CDR3 loop reads CASSLQWSQPQHF. The CDR3 region has the DNA TGTGCCAGCAGTTTGCAGTGGTCCCAGCCCCAGCATTTT.

This clone was seen a few times. V is TRBV5-1 and J is TRBJ2-3; D is unclear. This CDR3 contains 14 residues. With 4 bases removed from V and 7 bases from J, the gap between germline ends came to 16 bases. Germline assignment: CDR1 SGHRS and CDR2 YFSETQ. The CDR3 reads CASSMFPERYTQYF. CDR3 in DNA: TGCGCCAGCAGCATGTTTCCCGAGCGTTATACGCAGTATTTT.

This rearrangement joins TRBV7-8 to TRBJ2-5, with D maybe TRBD1 (5 bases). V was shortened by 2 bases and J by 5 bases, with 15 bases between the two germline ends. CDR1 SGHVS and CDR2 FQNEAQ come from the germline V gene. CDR3 length equals 15 residues. CDR3 sequence (DNA): TGTGCCAGCAGCTTATTTGTGGGGCCCACCGAGACCCAGTACTTC. This translates into CASSLFVGPTETQYF.

This clone was found once. V usage is TRBV9 and J usage is TRBJ1-1, with a possible D match to TRBD1 (6 bases). The CDR3 runs to 15 residues. V was shortened by 0 bases and J by 0 bases, with 9 bases between the two germline ends. CDR1 is SGDLS and CDR2 is YYNGEE in the germline V gene. The CDR3 loop reads CASSVGQEMNTEAFF. DNA for the CDR3: TGTGCCAGCAGCGTAGGACAGGAGATGAACACTGAAGCTTTCTTT. Looking up the rest from reference TRBV9 and TRBJ1-1 gives the full variable domain: DSGVTQTPKHLITATGQRVTLRCSPRSGDLSVYWYQQSLDQGLQFLIQYYNGEERAKGNILERFSAQQFPDLHSELNLSSLELGDSALYFCASSVGQEMNTEAFFGQGTRLTVV.

The chain has TRBV6-5 and TRBJ1-5; 8 bases line up with TRBD1. V lost 7 bases, J lost 4 bases, and 6 bases stayed unmatched. Germline CDR1 and CDR2: MNHEY and SVGAGI. The CDR3 spans 14 residues. The CDR3 DNA is TGTGCCAGCACCGACAGGGGTCGGAATCAGCCCCAGCATTTT. It translates to CASTDRGRNQPQHF.

The chain carries TRBV19 and TRBJ2-5; TRBD2 is a possible D gene (5 bases). The CDR3 spans 13 residues. Germline CDR1 is LNHDA and CDR2 is SQIVND (reference sequence). The V and J ends lost 9 bases and 5 bases respectively, with 16 bases between them. The CDR3 DNA reads as TGTGCCAGCAGCCCCCCTGGCGGGGAGACCCAGTACTTC. Its protein product is CASSPPGGETQYF.

The rearrangement links TRBV7-2 to TRBJ1-3, with D perhaps matching TRBD1 (5 bases). Trimming shortened V by 0 bases and J by 9 bases, and 15 bases separated the two germline ends. Germline V gives CDR1 SGHTA, CDR2 FQGNSA. There are 15 residues in the CDR3. CDR3 amino acids: CASSLASGSGSTIYF. Here the CDR3 DNA reads TGTGCCAGCAGCTTAGCCTCAGGGAGCGGGTCCACCATATATTTT.

The V gene is TRBV29-1, the J gene TRBJ1-4, with 8 bases matching TRBD1. V gave up 7 bases and J gave up 7 bases; unmatched junction bases: 8. The CDR3 sequence is 13 residues long. Germline V gives CDR1 SQVTM, CDR2 ANQGSEA. This CDR3 reads CSGVRGLGEKLFF. CDR3 DNA sequence: TGCAGCGGGGTCAGGGGGCTTGGTGAAAAACTGTTTTTT.

This clone has only one observation. The rearrangement joins TRBV6-6 to TRBJ2-5; maybe TRBD1 (6 bases). The CDR3 totals 14 residues. The V end was cut by 6 bases, the J end by 2 bases, with 13 bases between. Germline V gives CDR1 MNHNY, CDR2 SVGAGI (reference sequence). The CDR3 region has the DNA TGTGCCAGCAGCCGCAACAGGGTACAAGAGACCCAGTACTTC. It yields the protein CASSRNRVQETQYF.

The CDR3 region is CASGEGDYGYTF. CDR3 DNA sequence: TGCGCCAGCGGGGAGGGGGACTATGGCTACACCTTC. This sequence joins TRBV5-1 and TRBJ1-2, with a weak D call TRBD1 (6 bases). This CDR3 is built from 12 residues. Germline CDR1 SGHRS, CDR2 YFSETQ. The ends were cut back, 7 bases at V and 3 bases at J, with 10 bases in the middle.

This chain joins TRBV11-3 and TRBJ2-1; 10 positions agree with TRBD2. Germline V CDR1 and CDR2: SGHNT, YENEEA. This CDR3 has 15 amino acids. Unmatched junction bases numbered 6, after V lost 4 bases and J lost 6 bases. In nucleotides, the CDR3 is TGTGCCAGCAGCTACCTAGCGGGAGCTGGCAATGAGCAGTTCTTC. Translating gives CASSYLAGAGNEQFF.

This chain links TRBV4-2 with TRBJ2-1; the match to TRBD2 covers 7 bases. The CDR3 has 14 amino acids. The germline gives CDR1 LGHNA, CDR2 YNFKEQ. J lost 6 bases, V lost 1 base, and 3 bases had no gene match. In DNA form, the CDR3 reads TGTGCCAGCAGCCAAGTGGCTAGCGGCAATGAGCAGTTCTTC. Its translation: CASSQVASGNEQFF.

Only a few counts were recorded for this clone. The chain has TRBV19 and TRBJ2-1, with a tentative D call TRBD2 (5 bases). Germline CDR1 reads LNHDA; CDR2 reads SQIVND (reference sequence). V was shortened by 1 base and J by 1 base, with 11 bases between the two germline ends. This CDR3 comprises 16 residues. CDR3 sequence: CASSIARWRSYNEQFF. DNA of the CDR3: TGTGCCAGTAGTATAGCTCGCTGGAGGTCCTACAATGAGCAGTTCTTC. Full variable domain (outside the CDR3, taken from reference TRBV19 and TRBJ2-1): DGGITQSPKYLFRKEGQNVTLSCEQNLNHDAMYWYRQDPGQGLRLIYYSQIVNDFQKGDIAEGYSVSREKKESFPLTVTSAQKNPTAFYLCASSIARWRSYNEQFFGPGTRLTVL.

The chain has TRBV6-6 and TRBJ1-5, with D possibly being TRBD1 (5 bases). The germline gives CDR1 MNHNY, CDR2 SVGAGI (reference sequence). This CDR3 comprises 16 residues. V was trimmed by 6 bases and J by 7 bases, leaving 22 bases between them. DNA of the CDR3: TGTGCCAGCAGCGACGCCGGCCGAACTGGGGGGCAGCCCCAGCATTTT. Its translation: CASSDAGRTGGQPQHF.

The chain is built from TRBV11-2 and TRBJ2-6; perhaps TRBD1 as D (5 bases). V gave up 0 bases and J gave up 3 bases, with 12 bases separating them. The CDR3 is made up of 17 amino acids. Looked up from germline, CDR1 is SGHAT and CDR2 is FQNNGV. The CDR3 spells CASSLDRARSGANVLTF. The CDR3 DNA reads TGTGCCAGCAGCTTAGACAGGGCGCGCAGTGGGGCCAACGTCCTGACTTTC.